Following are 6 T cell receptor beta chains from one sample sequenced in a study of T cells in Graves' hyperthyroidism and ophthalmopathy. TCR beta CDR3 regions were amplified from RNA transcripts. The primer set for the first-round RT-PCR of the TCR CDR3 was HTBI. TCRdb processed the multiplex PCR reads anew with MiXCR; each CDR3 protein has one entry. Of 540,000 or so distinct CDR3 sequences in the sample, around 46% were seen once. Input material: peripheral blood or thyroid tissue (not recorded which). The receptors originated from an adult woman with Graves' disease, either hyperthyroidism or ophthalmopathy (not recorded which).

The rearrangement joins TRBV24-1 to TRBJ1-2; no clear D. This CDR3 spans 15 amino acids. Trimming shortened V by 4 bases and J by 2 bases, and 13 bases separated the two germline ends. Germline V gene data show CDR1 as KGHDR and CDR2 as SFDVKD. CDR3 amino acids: CATSDQSGQNYGYTF. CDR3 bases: TGTGCCACCAGTGACCAATCGGGCCAAAACTATGGCTACACCTTC.

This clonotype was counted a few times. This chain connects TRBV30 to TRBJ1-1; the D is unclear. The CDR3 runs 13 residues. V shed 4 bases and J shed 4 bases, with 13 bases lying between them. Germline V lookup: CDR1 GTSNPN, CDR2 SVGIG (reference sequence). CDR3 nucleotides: TGTGCCTGGAAAAGACCTGGGAGCACTGAAGCTTTCTTT. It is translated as CAWKRPGSTEAFF.

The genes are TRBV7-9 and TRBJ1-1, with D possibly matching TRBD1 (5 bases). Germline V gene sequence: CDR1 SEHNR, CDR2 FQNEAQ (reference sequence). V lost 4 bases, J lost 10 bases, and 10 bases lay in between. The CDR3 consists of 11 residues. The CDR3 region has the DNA TGTGCCAGCAGCTCCTACGGGACAGCTTTCTTT. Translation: CASSSYGTAFF. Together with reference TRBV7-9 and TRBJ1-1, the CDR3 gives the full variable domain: DTGVSQNPRHKITKRGQNVTFRCDPISEHNRLYWYRQTLGQGPEFLTYFQNEAQLEKSRLLSDRFSAERPKGSFSTLEIQRTEQGDSAMYLCASSSYGTAFFGQGTRLTVV.

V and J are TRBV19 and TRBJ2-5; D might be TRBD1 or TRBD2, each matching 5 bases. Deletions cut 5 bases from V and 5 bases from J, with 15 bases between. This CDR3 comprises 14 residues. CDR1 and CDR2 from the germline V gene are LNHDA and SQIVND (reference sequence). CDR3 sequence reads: CASSGEGLPETQYF. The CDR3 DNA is TGTGCCAGTAGTGGCGAGGGGCTTCCGGAGACCCAGTACTTC.

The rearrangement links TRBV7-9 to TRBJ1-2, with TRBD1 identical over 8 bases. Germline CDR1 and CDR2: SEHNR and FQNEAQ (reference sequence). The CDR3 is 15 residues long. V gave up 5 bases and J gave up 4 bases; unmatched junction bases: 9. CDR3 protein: CASSPTGTGRYGYTF. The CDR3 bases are TGTGCCAGCAGCCCGACCGGGACAGGCCGCTATGGCTACACCTTC.

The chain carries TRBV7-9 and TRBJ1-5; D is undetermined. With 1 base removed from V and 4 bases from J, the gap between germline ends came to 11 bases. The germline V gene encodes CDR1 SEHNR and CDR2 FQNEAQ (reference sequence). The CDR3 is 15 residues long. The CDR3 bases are TGTGCCAGCAGCTTAGTTGGGCGGAAAAATCAGCCCCAGCATTTT. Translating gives CASSLVGRKNQPQHF.